This T cell receptor beta chain was observed in a study of T cells in localized non-small cell lung cancer. General study findings and limits: Greater blood T cell density accompanied longer overall survival.

Produced via immunoSEQ multiplex PCR; TCRdb's table is partial and in-frame only. Counted here are about 46,000 clones, 81% occurring once; the ten biggest clones make up over 15%. Worth noting for this clone: The target antigen is unknown.

The V and J ends lost 5 bases and 5 bases, in that order; junction bases with no gene match: 8. Germline V gene data show CDR1 as SGHVS and CDR2 as FQNEAQ. There are 15 residues in the CDR3. The genes are TRBV7-8 and TRBJ2-1, with 8 positions matching TRBD1. Sequenced here: peripheral blood mononuclear cells, sampled before any cancer treatment. This sequence originates from a man aged 40-75 years with stage III lung adenocarcinoma. The CDR3, as DNA: TGTGCCAGCAGCGCCTGGGACAGGAGACACAATGAGCAGTTCTTC. Amino acids: CASSAWDRRHNEQFF.